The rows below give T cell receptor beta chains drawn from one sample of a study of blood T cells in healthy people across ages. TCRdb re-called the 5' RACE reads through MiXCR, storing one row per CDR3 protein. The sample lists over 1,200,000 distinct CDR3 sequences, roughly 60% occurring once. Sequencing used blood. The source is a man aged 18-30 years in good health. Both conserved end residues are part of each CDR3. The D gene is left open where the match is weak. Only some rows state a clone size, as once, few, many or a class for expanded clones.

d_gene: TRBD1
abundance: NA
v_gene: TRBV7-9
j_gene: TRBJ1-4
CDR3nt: TGTGCCAGCAGCTCCGAGGACAGGGGAGACGAAAAACTGTTTTTT
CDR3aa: CASSSEDRGDEKLFF

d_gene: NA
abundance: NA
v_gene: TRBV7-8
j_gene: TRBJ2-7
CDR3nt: TGTGCCAGCAGCCCCATAAACGAGCAGTACTTC
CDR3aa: CASSPINEQYF

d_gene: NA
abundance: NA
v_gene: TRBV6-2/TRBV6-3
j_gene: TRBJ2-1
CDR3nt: TGTGCCAGCAGTTCCGGGGGCAGTGACACAAATGAGCAGTTCTTC
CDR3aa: CASSSGGSDTNEQFF

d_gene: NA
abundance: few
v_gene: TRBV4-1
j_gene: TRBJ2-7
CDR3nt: TGCGCCAGCAGCGCCGGGTCAGGGTATTCCAACGAGCAGTACTTC
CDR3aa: CASSAGSGYSNEQYF

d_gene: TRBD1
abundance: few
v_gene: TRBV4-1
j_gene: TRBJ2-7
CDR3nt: TGCGCCAGCAGCCAAGGCGCAGGGGGTGAAACCTACGAGCAGTACTTC
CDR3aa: CASSQGAGGETYEQYF

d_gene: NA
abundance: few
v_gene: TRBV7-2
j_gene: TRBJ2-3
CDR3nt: TGTGCCAGCAGCTTATTTTTGGGGGATACGCAGTATTTT
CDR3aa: CASSLFLGDTQYF

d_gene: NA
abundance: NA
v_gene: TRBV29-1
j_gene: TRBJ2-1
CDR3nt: TGCAGCGCGGTGGGGCATTTCAATGAGCAGTTCTTC
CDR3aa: CSAVGHFNEQFF

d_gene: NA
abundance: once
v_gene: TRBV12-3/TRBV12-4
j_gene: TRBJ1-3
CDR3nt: TGTGCCAGCACCCCGGGACACATATCTGGAAACACCATATATTTT
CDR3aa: CASTPGHISGNTIYF

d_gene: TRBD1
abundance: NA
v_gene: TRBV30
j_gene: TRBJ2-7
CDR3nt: TGTGCCTGGAGTGGGGACAGCTACGAGCAGTACTTC
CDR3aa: CAWSGDSYEQYF

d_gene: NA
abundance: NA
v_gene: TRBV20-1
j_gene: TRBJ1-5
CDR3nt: TGCAGTGCTAGAGAGTGGGGGGGTCAGCCCCAGCATTTT
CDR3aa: CSAREWGGQPQHF

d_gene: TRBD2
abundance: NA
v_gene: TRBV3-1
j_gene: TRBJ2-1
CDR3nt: TGTGCCAGCAGCCAAGGTGGGTCAGGTACTAGCGATGAGCAGTTCTTC
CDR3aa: CASSQGGSGTSDEQFF